These 2 T cell receptor beta chains originate from one sample sequenced in a study of shared clonotypes between healthy human individuals. It was CD45RO-negative cells, positively selected for CCR7, that made up naive CD8 cells, with terminally differentiated effector memory CD45RA+ cells excluded. Measured with immunoSEQ multiplex PCR; TCRdb has only the in-frame clones, and not every one. Of under 1 million clones in the sample, 80% to 95% were seen once. The sample was naive CD8+ T cells sorted from blood. Receptor source: a man aged 25-45 years in good health.

The genes are TRBV25-1 and TRBJ2-4; 9 positions match TRBD2. The length of the CDR3 is 15 residues. CDR1 and CDR2 (germline): MGHDK, SYGVNS. Unmatched junction bases numbered 9, after V lost 11 bases and J lost 1 base. CDR3 sequence reads: CAETGSGRAKNIQYF. As DNA, the CDR3 is TGTGCCGAGACCGGGAGCGGGAGGGCCAAAAACATTCAGTACTTC.

The V gene is TRBV2, the J gene TRBJ2-1; TRBD2 matches at 8 bases. The CDR3 is 15 residues long. The germline CDR1 and CDR2 sequences are SNHLY and FYNNEI. V shed 3 bases, J shed 10 bases, and the junction held 11 bases outside the gene matches. The CDR3 coding sequence is TGTGCCAGCAGTGATCACTGGACTAGCTTATCCGAGCAGTTCTTC. It translates to CASSDHWTSLSEQFF.